This T cell receptor (beta chain) was sequenced in a study of T cell responses to AZD1222 COVID-19 vaccine. The CDR3 has 13 amino acids. With 7 bases removed from V and 5 bases from J, the gap between germline ends came to 11 bases. Germline loops: CDR1 MNHEY, CDR2 SMNVEV (reference sequence). Libraries were prepared by immunoSEQ multiplex PCR; TCRdb keeps only in-frame clonotypes and omits some of them. The top ten clones hold more than 9% of a sample with about 130,000 clones, around 87% of them seen once. The TCR comes from an adult in good health. V gene TRBV27 combines with J gene TRBJ2-2; D ambiguous. Sequencing was performed on peripheral blood, taken on day 0 of AZD1222 vaccination. DNA for the CDR3: TGTGCCAGCACTTACCGAAGAACCGGGGAGCTGTTTTTT. It yields the protein CASTYRRTGELFF.